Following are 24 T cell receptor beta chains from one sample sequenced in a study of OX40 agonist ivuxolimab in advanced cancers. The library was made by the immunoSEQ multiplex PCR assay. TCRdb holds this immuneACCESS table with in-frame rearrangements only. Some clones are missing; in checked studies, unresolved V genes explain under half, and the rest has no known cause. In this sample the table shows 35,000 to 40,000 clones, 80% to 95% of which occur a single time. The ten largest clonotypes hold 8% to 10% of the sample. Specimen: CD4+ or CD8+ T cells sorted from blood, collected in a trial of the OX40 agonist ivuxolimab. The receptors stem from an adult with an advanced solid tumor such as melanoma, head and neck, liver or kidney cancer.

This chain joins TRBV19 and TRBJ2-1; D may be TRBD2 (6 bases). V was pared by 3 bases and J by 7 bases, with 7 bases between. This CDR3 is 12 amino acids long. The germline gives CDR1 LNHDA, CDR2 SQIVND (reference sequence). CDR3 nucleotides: TGTGCCAGTAGTATTGGGAGGAATGAGCAGTTCTTC. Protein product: CASSIGRNEQFF.

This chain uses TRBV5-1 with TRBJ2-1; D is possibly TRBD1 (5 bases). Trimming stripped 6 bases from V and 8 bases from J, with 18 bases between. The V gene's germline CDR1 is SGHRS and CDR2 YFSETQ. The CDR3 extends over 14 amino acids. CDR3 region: CASMESGHLDEQFF. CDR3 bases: TGCGCCAGCATGGAATCAGGGCATTTGGATGAGCAGTTCTTC.

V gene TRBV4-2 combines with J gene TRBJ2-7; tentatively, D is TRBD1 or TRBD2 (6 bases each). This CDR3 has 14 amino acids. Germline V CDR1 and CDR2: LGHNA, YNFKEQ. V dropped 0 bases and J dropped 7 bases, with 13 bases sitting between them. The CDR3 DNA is TGTGCCAGCAGCCAAGAAACCAGGGGAGGTGAGCAGTACGTC. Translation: CASSQETRGGEQYV.

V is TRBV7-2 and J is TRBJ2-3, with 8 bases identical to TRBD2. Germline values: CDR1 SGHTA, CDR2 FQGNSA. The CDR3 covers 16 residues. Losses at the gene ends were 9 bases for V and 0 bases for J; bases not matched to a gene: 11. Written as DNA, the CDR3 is TGTGCCAGTACCCGGACTAGCAGTTCTAGCACAGATACGCAGTATTTT. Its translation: CASTRTSSSSTDTQYF.

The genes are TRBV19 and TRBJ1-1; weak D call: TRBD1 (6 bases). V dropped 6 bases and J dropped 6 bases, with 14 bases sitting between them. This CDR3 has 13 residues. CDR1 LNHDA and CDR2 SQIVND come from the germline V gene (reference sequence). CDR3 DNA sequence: TGTGCCAGTAGACAGGGTGGGGTCGCTGAAGCTTTCTTT. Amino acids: CASRQGGVAEAFF.

In DNA, the CDR3 is TGTGCGGGAAGGGACGAGAACACCGGGGAGCTGTTTTTT. Protein sequence: CAGRDENTGELFF. This chain connects TRBV19 to TRBJ2-2; TRBD1 or TRBD2 may be the D gene (5 bases each). The CDR3 runs 13 residues. Germline lookup yields CDR1 LNHDA and CDR2 SQIVND (reference sequence). Drawing the rest from reference TRBV19 and TRBJ2-2, the complete variable domain is DGGITQSPKYLFRKEGQNVTLSCEQNLNHDAMYWYRQDPGQGLRLIYYSQIVNDFQKGDIAEGYSVSREKKESFPLTVTSAQKNPTAFYLCAGRDENTGELFFGEGSRLTVL.

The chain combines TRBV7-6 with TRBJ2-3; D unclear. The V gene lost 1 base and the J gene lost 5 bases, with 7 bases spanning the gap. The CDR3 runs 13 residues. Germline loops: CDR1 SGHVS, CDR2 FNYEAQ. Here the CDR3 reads CASSLVGKDTQYF. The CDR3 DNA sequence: TGTGCCAGCAGCTTAGTAGGGAAAGATACGCAGTATTTT. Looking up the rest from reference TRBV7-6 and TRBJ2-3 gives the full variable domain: GAGVSQSPRYKVTKRGQDVALRCDPISGHVSLYWYRQALGQGPEFLTYFNYEAQQDKSGLPNDRFSAERPEGSISTLTIQRTEQRDSAMYRCASSLVGKDTQYFGPGTRLTVL.

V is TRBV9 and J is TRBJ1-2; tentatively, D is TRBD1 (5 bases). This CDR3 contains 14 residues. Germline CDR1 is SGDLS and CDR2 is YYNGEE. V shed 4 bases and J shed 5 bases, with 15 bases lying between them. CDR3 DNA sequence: TGTGCCAGCAGCCCGCATGGGGGGACGTATGGCTACACCTTC. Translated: CASSPHGGTYGYTF.

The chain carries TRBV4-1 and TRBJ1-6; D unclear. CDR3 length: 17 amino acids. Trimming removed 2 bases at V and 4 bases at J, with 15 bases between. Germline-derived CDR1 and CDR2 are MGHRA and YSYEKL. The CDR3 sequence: CASSQIPLTAYNSPLHF. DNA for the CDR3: TGCGCCAGCAGCCAAATCCCTCTAACTGCGTATAATTCACCCCTCCACTTT.

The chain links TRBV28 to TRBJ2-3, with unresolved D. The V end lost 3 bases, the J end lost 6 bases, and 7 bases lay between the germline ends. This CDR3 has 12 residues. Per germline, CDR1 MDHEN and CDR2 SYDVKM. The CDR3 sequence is CASSFIWDTQYF. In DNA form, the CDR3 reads TGTGCCAGCAGTTTCATATGGGATACGCAGTATTTT.

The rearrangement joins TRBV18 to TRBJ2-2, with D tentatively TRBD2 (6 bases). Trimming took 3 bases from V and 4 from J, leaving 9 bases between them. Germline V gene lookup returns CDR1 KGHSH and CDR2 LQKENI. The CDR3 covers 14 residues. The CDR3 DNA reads TGTGCCAGCTCACCTCTGGAGGGCACCGGGGAGCTGTTTTTT. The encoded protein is CASSPLEGTGELFF. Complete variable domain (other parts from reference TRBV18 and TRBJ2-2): NAGVMQNPRHLVRRRGQEARLRCSPMKGHSHVYWYRQLPEEGLKFMVYLQKENIIDESGMPKERFSAEFPKEGPSILRIQQVVRGDSAAYFCASSPLEGTGELFFGEGSRLTVL.

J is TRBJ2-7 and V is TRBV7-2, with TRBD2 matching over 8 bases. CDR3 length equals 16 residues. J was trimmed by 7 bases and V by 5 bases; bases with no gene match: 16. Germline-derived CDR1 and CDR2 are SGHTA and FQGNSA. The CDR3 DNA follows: TGTGCCAGCAGCCTAACCGCGGGACTAGGGCTCTTGGAGCAGTACTTC. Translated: CASSLTAGLGLLEQYF.

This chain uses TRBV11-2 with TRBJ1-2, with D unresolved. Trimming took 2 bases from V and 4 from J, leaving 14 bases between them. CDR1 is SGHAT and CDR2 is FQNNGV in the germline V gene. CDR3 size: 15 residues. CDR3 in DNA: TGTGCCAGCAGCTTAACTGTCCAAACAACCTATGGCTACACCTTC. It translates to CASSLTVQTTYGYTF.

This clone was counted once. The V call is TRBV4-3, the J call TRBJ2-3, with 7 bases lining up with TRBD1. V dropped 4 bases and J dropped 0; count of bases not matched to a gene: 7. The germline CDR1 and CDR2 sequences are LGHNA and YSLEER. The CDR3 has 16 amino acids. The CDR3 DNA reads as TGCGCCAGCAGCCGAACAGGGGCGCGGAGCACAGATACGCAGTATTTT. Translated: CASSRTGARSTDTQYF.

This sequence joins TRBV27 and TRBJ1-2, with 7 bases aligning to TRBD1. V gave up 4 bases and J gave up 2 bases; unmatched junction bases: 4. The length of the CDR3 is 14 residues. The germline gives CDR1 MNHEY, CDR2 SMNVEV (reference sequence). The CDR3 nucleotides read TGTGCCAGCAGTTATAGCAGGGGGAACTATGGCTACACCTTC. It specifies CASSYSRGNYGYTF.

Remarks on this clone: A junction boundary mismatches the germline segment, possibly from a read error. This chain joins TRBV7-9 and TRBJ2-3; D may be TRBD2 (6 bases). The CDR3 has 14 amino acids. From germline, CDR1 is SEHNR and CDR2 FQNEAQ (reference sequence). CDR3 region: CASSLETSRDTQYF. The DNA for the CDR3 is TGTGCCAGCAGCTTAGAAACTAGCAGAGATACGCAGTATTTT.

This CDR3 is CASSSDVFNYGYTF. The CDR3 DNA sequence: TGTGCCAGCTCTTCGGACGTTTTTAACTATGGCTACACCTTC. The chain joins TRBV9 to TRBJ1-2; D is undetermined. Per germline, CDR1 SGDLS and CDR2 YYNGEE. The CDR3 contains 14 residues. V lost 7 bases and J lost 1, with 14 bases in between.

The chain's CDR3 is CASSSQGIHEQFF. DNA of the CDR3: TGTGCCAGCAGCTCTCAGGGTATCCATGAGCAGTTCTTC. V gene TRBV7-9 combines with J gene TRBJ2-1; weak D call: TRBD1 (5 bases). Germline V gives CDR1 SEHNR, CDR2 FQNEAQ (reference sequence). The germline V and J ends were trimmed by 4 bases and 8 bases, with 12 bases remaining between them. The CDR3 loop spans 13 amino acids.

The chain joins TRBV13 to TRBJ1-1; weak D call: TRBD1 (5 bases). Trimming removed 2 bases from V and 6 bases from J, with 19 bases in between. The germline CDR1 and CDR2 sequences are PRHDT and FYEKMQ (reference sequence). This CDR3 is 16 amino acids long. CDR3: CASSLQVSRVGAEAFF. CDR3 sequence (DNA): TGTGCCAGCAGCTTACAAGTAAGCCGCGTGGGGGCTGAAGCTTTCTTT.

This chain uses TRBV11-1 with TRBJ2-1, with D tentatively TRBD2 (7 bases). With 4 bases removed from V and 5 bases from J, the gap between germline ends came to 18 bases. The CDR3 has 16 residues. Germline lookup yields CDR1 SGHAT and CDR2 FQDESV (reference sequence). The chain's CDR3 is CASSWGGGATNNEQFF. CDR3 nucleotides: TGTGCCAGCAGCTGGGGTGGGGGGGCTACGAACAATGAGCAGTTCTTC.

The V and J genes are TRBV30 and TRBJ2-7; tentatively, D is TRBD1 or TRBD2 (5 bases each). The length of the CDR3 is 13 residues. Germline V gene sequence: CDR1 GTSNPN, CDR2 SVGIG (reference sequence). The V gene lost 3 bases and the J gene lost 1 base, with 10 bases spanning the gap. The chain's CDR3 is CAWRGDPSYEQYF. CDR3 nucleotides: TGTGCCTGGAGAGGGGACCCTTCCTACGAGCAGTACTTC.

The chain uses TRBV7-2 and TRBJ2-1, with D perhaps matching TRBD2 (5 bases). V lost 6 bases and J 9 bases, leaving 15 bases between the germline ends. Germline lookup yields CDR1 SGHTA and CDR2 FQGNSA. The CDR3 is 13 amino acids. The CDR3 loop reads CASSPGGPLEQFF. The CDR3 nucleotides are TGTGCCAGCAGTCCTGGAGGCCCGCTTGAGCAGTTCTTC.

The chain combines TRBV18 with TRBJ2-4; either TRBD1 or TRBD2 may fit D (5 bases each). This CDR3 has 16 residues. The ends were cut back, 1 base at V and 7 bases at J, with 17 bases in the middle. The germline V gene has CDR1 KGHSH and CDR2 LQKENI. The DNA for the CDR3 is TGTGCCAGCTCACCACAAGGTCTGTGGGACGAGAACATTCAGTACTTC. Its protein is CASSPQGLWDENIQYF. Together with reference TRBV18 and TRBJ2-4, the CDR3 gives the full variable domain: NAGVMQNPRHLVRRRGQEARLRCSPMKGHSHVYWYRQLPEEGLKFMVYLQKENIIDESGMPKERFSAEFPKEGPSILRIQQVVRGDSAAYFCASSPQGLWDENIQYFGAGTRLSVL.

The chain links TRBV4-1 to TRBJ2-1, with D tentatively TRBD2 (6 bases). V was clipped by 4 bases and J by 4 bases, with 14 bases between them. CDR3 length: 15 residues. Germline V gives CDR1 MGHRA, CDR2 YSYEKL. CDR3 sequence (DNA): TGCGCCAGCAGCCTTTTTCTTGGGACTTACAATGAGCAGTTCTTC. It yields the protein CASSLFLGTYNEQFF.